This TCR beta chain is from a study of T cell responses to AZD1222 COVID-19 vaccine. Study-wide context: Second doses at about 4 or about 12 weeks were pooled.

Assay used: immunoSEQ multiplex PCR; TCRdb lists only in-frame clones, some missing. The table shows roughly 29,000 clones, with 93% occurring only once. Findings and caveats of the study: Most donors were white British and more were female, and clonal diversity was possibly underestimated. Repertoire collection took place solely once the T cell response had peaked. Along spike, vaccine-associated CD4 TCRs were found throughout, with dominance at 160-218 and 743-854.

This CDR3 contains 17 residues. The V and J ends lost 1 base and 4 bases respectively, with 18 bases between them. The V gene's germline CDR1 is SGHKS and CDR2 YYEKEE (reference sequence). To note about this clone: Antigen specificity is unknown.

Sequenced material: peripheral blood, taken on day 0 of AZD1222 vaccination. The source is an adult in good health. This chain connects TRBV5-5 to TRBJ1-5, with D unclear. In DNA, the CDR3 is TGTGCCAGCAGCTTGACAATCACGCCCGGGATAAATCAGCCCCAGCATTTT. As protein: CASSLTITPGINQPQHF.